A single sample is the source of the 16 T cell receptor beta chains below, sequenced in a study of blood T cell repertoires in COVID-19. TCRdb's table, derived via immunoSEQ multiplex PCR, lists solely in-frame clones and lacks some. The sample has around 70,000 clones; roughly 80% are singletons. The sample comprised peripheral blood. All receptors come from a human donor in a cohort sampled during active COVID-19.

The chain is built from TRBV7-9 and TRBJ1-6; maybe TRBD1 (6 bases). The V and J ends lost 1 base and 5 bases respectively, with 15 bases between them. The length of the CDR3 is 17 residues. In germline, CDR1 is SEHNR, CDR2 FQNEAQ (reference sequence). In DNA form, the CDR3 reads TGTGCCAGCAGCTTAGGGGCACAGGGAAGGGATAATTCACCCCTCCACTTT. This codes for CASSLGAQGRDNSPLHF.

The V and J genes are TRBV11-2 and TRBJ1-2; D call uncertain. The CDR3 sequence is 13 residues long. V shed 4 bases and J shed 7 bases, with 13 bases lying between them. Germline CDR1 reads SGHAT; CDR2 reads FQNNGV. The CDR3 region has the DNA TGTGCCAGCAGCTGGAGGACGGCTGGTGGCTACACCTTC. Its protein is CASSWRTAGGYTF.

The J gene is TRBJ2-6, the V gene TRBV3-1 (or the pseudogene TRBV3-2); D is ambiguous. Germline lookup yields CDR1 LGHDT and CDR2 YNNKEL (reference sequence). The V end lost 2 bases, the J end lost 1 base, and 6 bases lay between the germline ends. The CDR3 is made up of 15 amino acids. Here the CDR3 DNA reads TGTGCCAGCAGCCAACCTTCGTCTGGGGCCAACGTCCTGACTTTC. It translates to CASSQPSSGANVLTF.

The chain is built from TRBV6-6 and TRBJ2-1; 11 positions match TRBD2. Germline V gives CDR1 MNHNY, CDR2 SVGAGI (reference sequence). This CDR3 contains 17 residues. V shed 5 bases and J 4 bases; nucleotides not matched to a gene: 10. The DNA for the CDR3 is TGTGCCAGCAGTCGGCCGACTAGCGGGGACCGATACAATGAGCAGTTCTTC. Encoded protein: CASSRPTSGDRYNEQFF.

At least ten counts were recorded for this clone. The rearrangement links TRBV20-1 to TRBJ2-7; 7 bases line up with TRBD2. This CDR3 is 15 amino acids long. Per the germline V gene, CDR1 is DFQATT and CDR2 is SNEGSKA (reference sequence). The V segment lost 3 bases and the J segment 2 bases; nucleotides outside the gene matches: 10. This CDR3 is CSASKPSGTTYEQYF. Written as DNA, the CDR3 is TGCAGTGCTAGTAAGCCAAGCGGGACTACCTACGAGCAGTACTTC.

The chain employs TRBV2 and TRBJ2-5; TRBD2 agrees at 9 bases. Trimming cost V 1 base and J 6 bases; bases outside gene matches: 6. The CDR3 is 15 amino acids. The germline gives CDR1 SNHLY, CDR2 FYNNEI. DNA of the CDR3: TGTGCCAGCAGTGAAGAAACTAGCGGGTGGAAGACCCAGTACTTC. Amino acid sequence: CASSEETSGWKTQYF. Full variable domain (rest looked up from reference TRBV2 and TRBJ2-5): EPEVTQTPSHQVTQMGQEVILRCVPISNHLYFYWYRQILGQKVEFLVSFYNNEISEKSEIFDDQFSVERPDGSNFTLKIRSTKLEDSAMYFCASSEETSGWKTQYFGPGTRLLVL.

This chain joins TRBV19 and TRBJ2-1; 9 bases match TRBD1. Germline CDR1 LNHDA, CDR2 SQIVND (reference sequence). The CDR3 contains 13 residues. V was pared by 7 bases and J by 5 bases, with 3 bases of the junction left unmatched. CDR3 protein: CASIRTGDNEQFF. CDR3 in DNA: TGTGCCAGTATTCGGACAGGGGACAATGAGCAGTTCTTC.

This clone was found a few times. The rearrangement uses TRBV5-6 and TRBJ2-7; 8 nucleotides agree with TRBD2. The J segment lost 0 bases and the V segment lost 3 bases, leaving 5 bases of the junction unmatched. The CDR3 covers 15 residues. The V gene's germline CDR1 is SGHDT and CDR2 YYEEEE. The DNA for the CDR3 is TGTGCCAGCAGCTCGGGGGGGGCCCGCTCCTACGAGCAGTACTTC. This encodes CASSSGGARSYEQYF.

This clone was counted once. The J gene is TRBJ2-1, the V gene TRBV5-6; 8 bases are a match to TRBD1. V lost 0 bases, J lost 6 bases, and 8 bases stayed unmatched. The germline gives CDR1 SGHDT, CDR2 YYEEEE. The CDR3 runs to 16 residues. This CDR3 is CASSLDWQGASNEQFF. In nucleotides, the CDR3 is TGTGCCAGCAGCTTGGATTGGCAGGGGGCGAGCAATGAGCAGTTCTTC.

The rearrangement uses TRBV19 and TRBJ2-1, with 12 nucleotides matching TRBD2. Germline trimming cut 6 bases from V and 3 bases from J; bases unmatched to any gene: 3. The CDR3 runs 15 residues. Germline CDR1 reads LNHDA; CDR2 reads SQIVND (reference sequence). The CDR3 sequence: CASRTSGSGYNEQFF. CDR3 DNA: TGTGCCAGTAGGACTAGCGGGAGCGGCTACAATGAGCAGTTCTTC. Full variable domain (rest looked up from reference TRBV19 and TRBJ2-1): DGGITQSPKYLFRKEGQNVTLSCEQNLNHDAMYWYRQDPGQGLRLIYYSQIVNDFQKGDIAEGYSVSREKKESFPLTVTSAQKNPTAFYLCASRTSGSGYNEQFFGPGTRLTVL.

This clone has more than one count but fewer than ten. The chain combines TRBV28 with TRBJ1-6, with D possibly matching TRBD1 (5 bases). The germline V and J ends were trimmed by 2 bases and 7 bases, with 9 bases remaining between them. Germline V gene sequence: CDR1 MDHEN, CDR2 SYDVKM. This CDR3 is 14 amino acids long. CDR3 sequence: CASSLVQENSPLHF. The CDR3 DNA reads TGTGCCAGCAGTTTAGTACAGGAGAATTCACCCCTCCACTTT.

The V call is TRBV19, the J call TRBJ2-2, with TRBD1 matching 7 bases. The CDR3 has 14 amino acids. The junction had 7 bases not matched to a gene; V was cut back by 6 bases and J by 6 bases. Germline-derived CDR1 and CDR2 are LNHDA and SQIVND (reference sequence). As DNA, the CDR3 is TGTGCCAGTAGCAATACAGGGGCGGCCGGGGAGCTGTTTTTT. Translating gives CASSNTGAAGELFF. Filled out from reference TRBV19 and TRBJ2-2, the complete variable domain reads DGGITQSPKYLFRKEGQNVTLSCEQNLNHDAMYWYRQDPGQGLRLIYYSQIVNDFQKGDIAEGYSVSREKKESFPLTVTSAQKNPTAFYLCASSNTGAAGELFFGEGSRLTVL.

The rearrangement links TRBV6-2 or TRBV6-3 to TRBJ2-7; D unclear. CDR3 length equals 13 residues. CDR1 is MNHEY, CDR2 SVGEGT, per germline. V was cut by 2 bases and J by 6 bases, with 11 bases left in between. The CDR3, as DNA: TGTGCCAGCAGTTACGAGACGAGGAGCGAGCAGTACTTC. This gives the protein CASSYETRSEQYF.

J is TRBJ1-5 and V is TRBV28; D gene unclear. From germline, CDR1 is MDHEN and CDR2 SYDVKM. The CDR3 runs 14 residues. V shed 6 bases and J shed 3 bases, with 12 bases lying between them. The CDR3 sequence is CASSLNRDNQPQHF. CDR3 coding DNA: TGTGCCAGCAGCCTAAATCGCGACAATCAGCCCCAGCATTTT.

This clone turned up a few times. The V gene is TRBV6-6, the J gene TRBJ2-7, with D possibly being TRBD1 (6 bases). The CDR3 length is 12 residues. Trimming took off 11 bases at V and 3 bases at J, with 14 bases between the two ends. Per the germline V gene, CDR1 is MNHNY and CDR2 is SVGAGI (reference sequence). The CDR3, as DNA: TGTGCCGCCAGCCCGACAGGCTACGAGCAGTACTTC. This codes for CAASPTGYEQYF.

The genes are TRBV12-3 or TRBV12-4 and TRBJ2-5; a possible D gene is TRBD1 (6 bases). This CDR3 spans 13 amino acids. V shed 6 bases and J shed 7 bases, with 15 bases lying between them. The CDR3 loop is CASSEQGFGTQYF. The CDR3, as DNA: TGTGCCAGCAGCGAACAGGGATTCGGGACCCAGTACTTC.